The 12 T cell receptor beta chains below were found in one sample sequenced in a study of cytomegalovirus exposure and HLA in healthy donors. With 60 Vbeta and 13 Jbeta primers, the PCR was carried out. Repertoires were generated with immunoSEQ multiplex PCR, while TCRdb's copy carries only in-frame clones and drops some. The sample shows 150,000 or so clones, roughly 79% of them seen only once. Sequencing was performed on PBMCs. Source of these receptors: a man aged 25-45 years in good health and CMV-seropositive.

V is TRBV29-1 and J is TRBJ1-1; possibly TRBD1 for D (6 bases). V lost 5 bases, J lost 6 bases, and 16 bases lay in between. Germline V CDR1 and CDR2: SQVTM, ANQGSEA. The CDR3 contains 13 residues. The DNA for the CDR3 is TGCAGCGTTCACCTACAGGGATCGGCTGAAGCTTTCTTT. It yields the protein CSVHLQGSAEAFF. Looking up the rest from reference TRBV29-1 and TRBJ1-1 gives the full variable domain: SAVISQKPSRDICQRGTSLTIQCQVDSQVTMMFWYRQQPGQSLTLIATANQGSEATYESGFVIDKFPISRPNLTFSTLTVSNMSPEDSSIYLCSVHLQGSAEAFFGQGTRLTVV.

The genes are TRBV5-4 and TRBJ2-1, with D possibly matching TRBD1 (6 bases). V lost 3 bases and J lost 3, with 13 bases in between. Per germline, CDR1 SGHNT and CDR2 YYREEE (reference sequence). This CDR3 is built from 15 residues. The CDR3 sequence: CASSSGTPGYNEQFF. CDR3 DNA sequence: TGTGCCAGCAGCTCTGGGACACCGGGCTACAATGAGCAGTTCTTC.

The chain's CDR3 is CASSQETSGVYEQYF. Here the CDR3 DNA reads TGTGCCAGCAGCCAGGAGACTAGCGGGGTCTACGAGCAGTACTTC. The chain couples TRBV4-2 to TRBJ2-7; 11 nucleotides align to TRBD2. Losses at the gene ends were 3 bases for V and 3 bases for J; bases not matched to a gene: 4. CDR1 and CDR2 (germline): LGHNA, YNFKEQ. The CDR3 is 15 residues long.

This clone appeared a single time. The V gene is TRBV25-1, the J gene TRBJ2-6; 12 nucleotides align to TRBD1. The CDR3 covers 17 residues. V gave up 4 bases and J gave up 3 bases; unmatched junction bases: 4. CDR1 and CDR2 (germline): MGHDK, SYGVNS. This chain's CDR3 is CASSAGTGGFGANVLTF. The CDR3 bases are TGTGCCAGCAGTGCCGGGACAGGGGGCTTTGGGGCCAACGTCCTGACTTTC.

V is TRBV5-1 and J is TRBJ2-1; a weak D match, TRBD2 (7 bases). CDR1 SGHRS and CDR2 YFSETQ come from the germline V gene. This CDR3 contains 15 residues. The V and J ends lost 7 bases and 2 bases respectively, with 16 bases between them. CDR3 residues: CASSMGGPPYNEQFF. The CDR3 DNA sequence: TGCGCCAGCTCTATGGGGGGGCCCCCCTACAATGAGCAGTTCTTC.

This chain connects TRBV18 to TRBJ1-1; TRBD1 matches at 9 bases. CDR3 size: 18 residues. From germline, CDR1 is KGHSH and CDR2 LQKENI. After removal of 4 bases from V and 1 base from J, the junction contained 13 bases not matched to a gene. The CDR3 protein is CASSQSAGTGPGNTEAFF. CDR3 DNA sequence: TGTGCCAGCTCACAATCCGCCGGGACAGGGCCCGGGAACACTGAAGCTTTCTTT. Supplemented by reference TRBV18 and TRBJ1-1, the full variable domain reads NAGVMQNPRHLVRRRGQEARLRCSPMKGHSHVYWYRQLPEEGLKFMVYLQKENIIDESGMPKERFSAEFPKEGPSILRIQQVVRGDSAAYFCASSQSAGTGPGNTEAFFGQGTRLTVV.

In its sample, this clone was seen a few times. The rearrangement uses TRBV28 and TRBJ1-5; TRBD1 matches 8 bases. Germline V gene sequence: CDR1 MDHEN, CDR2 SYDVKM. The V and J ends lost 4 bases and 6 bases, in that order; junction bases with no gene match: 5. The CDR3 sequence is 14 residues long. The CDR3 spells CASSSAGGPQPQHF. The CDR3 DNA reads as TGTGCCAGCAGTTCGGCAGGGGGCCCTCAGCCCCAGCATTTT.

V gene TRBV4-1 combines with J gene TRBJ2-1; 14 nucleotides match TRBD2. V lost 3 bases, J lost 2 bases, and 3 bases stayed unmatched. CDR1 and CDR2 (germline): MGHRA, YSYEKL. This CDR3 spans 17 amino acids. The CDR3 region is CASSHLGLAGAYNEQFF. CDR3 nucleotide sequence: TGCGCCAGCAGCCACTTGGGACTAGCGGGAGCCTACAATGAGCAGTTCTTC.

The rearrangement uses TRBV28 and TRBJ2-2; D unclear. The V end lost 3 bases, the J end lost 3 bases, and 8 bases lay between the germline ends. Per the germline V gene, CDR1 is MDHEN and CDR2 is SYDVKM. CDR3 length: 14 residues. The CDR3 loop reads CASSFISDTGELFF. Here the CDR3 DNA reads TGTGCCAGCAGTTTCATTTCAGACACCGGGGAGCTGTTTTTT.

CDR3 protein: CASTLDRVSQPQHF. The DNA of the CDR3 is TGTGCCAGCACTTTGGACAGGGTGAGTCAGCCCCAGCATTTT. The V gene is TRBV2, the J gene TRBJ1-5, with 8 bases lining up with TRBD1. V shed 7 bases and J 6 bases; nucleotides not matched to a gene: 8. CDR3 length: 14 residues. Germline CDR1 reads SNHLY; CDR2 reads FYNNEI.

The chain recombines TRBV7-8 with TRBJ2-1; D might be TRBD2 (5 bases). The CDR3 is 14 residues long. Germline V gives CDR1 SGHVS, CDR2 FQNEAQ. The ends were cut back, 5 bases at V and 4 bases at J, with 12 bases in the middle. In DNA, the CDR3 is TGTGCCAGCAGCCGCCGAGGGATGTACAATGAGCAGTTCTTC. Encoded protein: CASSRRGMYNEQFF. Combining the CDR3 with reference TRBV7-8 and TRBJ2-1 gives the whole variable domain GAGVSQSPRYKVAKRGQDVALRCDPISGHVSLFWYQQALGQGPEFLTYFQNEAQLDKSGLPSDRFFAERPEGSVSTLKIQRTQQEDSAVYLCASSRRGMYNEQFFGPGTRLTVL.

The V gene is TRBV19, the J gene TRBJ1-5; 8 bases line up with TRBD1. The CDR3 sequence is 15 residues long. CDR1 LNHDA and CDR2 SQIVND come from the germline V gene (reference sequence). The J segment lost 2 bases and the V segment lost 5 bases, leaving 5 bases of the junction unmatched. This CDR3 reads CASSLTGEGNQPQHF. The CDR3 DNA sequence: TGTGCCAGTAGTCTGACAGGGGAGGGCAATCAGCCCCAGCATTTT. Full variable domain (rest looked up from reference TRBV19 and TRBJ1-5): DGGITQSPKYLFRKEGQNVTLSCEQNLNHDAMYWYRQDPGQGLRLIYYSQIVNDFQKGDIAEGYSVSREKKESFPLTVTSAQKNPTAFYLCASSLTGEGNQPQHFGDGTRLSIL.